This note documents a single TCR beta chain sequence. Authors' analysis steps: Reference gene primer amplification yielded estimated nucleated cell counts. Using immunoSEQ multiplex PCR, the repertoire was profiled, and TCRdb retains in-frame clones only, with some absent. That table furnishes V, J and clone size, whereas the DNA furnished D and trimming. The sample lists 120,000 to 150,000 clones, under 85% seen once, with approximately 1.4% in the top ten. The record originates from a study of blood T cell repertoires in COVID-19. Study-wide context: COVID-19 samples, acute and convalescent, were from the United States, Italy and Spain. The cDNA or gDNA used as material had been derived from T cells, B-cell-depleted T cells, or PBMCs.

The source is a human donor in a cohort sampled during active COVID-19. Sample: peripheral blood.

The CDR3 DNA reads TGTGCCAGCAGGACGGGAGTAAACAATGAGCAGTTCTTC. Protein product: CASRTGVNNEQFF. The rearrangement links TRBV12-3 or TRBV12-4 to TRBJ2-1, with D possibly TRBD2 on 6 matching bases. This CDR3 is 13 amino acids long. Trimming shortened V by 6 bases and J by 5 bases, and 11 bases separated the two germline ends.